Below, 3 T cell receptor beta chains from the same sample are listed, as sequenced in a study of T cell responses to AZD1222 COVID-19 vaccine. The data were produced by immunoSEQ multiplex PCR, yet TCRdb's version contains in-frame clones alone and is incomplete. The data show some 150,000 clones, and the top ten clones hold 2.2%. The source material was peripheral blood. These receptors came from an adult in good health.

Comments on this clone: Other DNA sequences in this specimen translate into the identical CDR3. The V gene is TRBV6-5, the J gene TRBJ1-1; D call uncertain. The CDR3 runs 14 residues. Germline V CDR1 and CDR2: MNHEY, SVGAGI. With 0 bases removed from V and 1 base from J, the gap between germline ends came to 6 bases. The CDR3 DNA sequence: TGTGCCAGCAGTTACTCGACGGGGAACACTGAAGCTTTCTTT. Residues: CASSYSTGNTEAFF.

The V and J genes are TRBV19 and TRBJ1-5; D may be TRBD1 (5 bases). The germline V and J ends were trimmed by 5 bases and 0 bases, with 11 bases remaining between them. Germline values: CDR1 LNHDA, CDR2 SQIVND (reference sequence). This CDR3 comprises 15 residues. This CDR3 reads CASSPRQYSNQPQHF. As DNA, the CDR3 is TGTGCCAGTAGTCCTCGACAGTATAGCAATCAGCCCCAGCATTTT.

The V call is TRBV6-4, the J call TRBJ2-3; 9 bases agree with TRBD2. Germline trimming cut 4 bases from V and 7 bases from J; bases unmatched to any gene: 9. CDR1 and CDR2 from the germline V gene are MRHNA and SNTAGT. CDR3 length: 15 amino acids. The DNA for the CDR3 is TGTGCCAGCAGTGCGGCTAGCGGGGTTGGAAATACGCAGTATTTT. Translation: CASSAASGVGNTQYF.